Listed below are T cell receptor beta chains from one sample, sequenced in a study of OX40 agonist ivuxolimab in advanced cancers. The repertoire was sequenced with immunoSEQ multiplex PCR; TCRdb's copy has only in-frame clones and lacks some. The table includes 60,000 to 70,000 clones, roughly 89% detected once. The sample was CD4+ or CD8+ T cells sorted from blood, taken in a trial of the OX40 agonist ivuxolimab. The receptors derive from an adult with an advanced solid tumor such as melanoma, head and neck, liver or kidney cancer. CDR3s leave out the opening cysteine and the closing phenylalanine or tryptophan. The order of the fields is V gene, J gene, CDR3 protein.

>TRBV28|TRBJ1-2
ASTPAQDGYGYT
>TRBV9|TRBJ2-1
ASSVGWREVYNEQF
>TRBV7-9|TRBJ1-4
ASSLTGATNEKLF
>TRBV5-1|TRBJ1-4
ASSLYGAEDEKLF
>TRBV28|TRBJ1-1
ASSSEGVTEAF
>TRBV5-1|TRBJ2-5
ASSLAYHQETQY
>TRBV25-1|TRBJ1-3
ASSEYWGAGNTIY
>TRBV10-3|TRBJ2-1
AIRVTSGDNEQF
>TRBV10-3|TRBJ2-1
AISESGRAGVYNEQF
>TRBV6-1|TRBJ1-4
ASSDLGTGARI
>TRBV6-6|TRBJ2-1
ASSYSTSGMNEQF